This entry describes one TCR beta chain. The antigen remains unidentified. These data originate in a study of healthy donors' naive CD4 and CD8 T cells. Across the whole study: All functional IMGT TCR alpha variants were covered by new primers.

TCR libraries were built from 450 to 650 ng of total RNA by linear amplification. Authors' analysis steps: Roughly 5 healthy donors contributed about 80,000 sequenced TCR alpha transcripts. TCRdb analysed the reads with MiXCR anew, one entry per CDR3 protein. TCRdb's processing, not the authors', yielded these V and J calls. This table has 150,000 to 200,000 distinct CDR3 sequences, 65% to 75% appearing once. Whole-study results and caveats: Most V and J genes were reportedly biased between naive CD4+ and CD8+ cells.

Deletions cut 6 bases from V and 3 bases from J, with 14 bases between. The germline V gene has CDR1 MRHNA and CDR2 SNTAGT. The CDR3 extends over 14 amino acids. The sample taken for sequencing was naive CD4+ and CD8+ T cells sorted from blood, pooled from several donors. The V and J genes are TRBV6-4 and TRBJ1-1; a weak D match, TRBD1 (5 bases). The source is a pool of human donors in good health; the sample pools cells from several healthy donors. The CDR3 DNA reads as TGTGCCAGCAGAAGGGGATCTGGGGACACTGAAGCTTTCTTT. This encodes CASRRGSGDTEAFF.